This TCR beta chain was documented in a study of control samples from healthy donors and cancer patients. This clone was seen a single time. The repertoire was sequenced with immunoSEQ multiplex PCR; TCRdb's copy has only in-frame clones and lacks some. The sample lists around 85,000 clones; approximately 91% were seen once. The V gene's germline CDR1 is LNHDA and CDR2 SQIVND (reference sequence). Trimming left V 2 bases short and J 0 bases short, with 9 bases between. The CDR3 sequence is 15 residues long. Sequencing input: blood. This TCR was recovered from a woman aged 60-70 years in good health. The chain has TRBV19 and TRBJ2-3, with D maybe TRBD1 (5 bases). DNA of the CDR3: TGTGCCAGTAGTATAAAGGGGCTTAGCACAGATACGCAGTATTTT. Translation gives CASSIKGLSTDTQYF.